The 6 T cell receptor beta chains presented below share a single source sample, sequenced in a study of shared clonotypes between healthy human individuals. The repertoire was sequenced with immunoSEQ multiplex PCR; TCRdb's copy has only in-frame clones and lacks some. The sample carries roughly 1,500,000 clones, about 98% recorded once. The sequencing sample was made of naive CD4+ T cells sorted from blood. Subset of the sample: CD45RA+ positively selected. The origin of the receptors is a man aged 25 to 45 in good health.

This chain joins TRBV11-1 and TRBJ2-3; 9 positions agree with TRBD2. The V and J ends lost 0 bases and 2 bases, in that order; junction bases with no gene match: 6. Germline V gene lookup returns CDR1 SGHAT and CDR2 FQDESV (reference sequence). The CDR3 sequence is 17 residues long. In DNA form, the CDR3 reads TGTGCCAGCAGCTTAGCACCGGCGGGAGGGAACACAGATACGCAGTATTTT. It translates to CASSLAPAGGNTDTQYF.

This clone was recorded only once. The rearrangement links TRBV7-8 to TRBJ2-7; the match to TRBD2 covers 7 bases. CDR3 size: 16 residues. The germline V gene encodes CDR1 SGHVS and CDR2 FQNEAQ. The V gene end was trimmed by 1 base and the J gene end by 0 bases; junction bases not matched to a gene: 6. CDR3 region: CASSLGTSGTSYEQYF. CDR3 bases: TGTGCCAGCAGCTTAGGAACCAGCGGGACCTCCTACGAGCAGTACTTC.

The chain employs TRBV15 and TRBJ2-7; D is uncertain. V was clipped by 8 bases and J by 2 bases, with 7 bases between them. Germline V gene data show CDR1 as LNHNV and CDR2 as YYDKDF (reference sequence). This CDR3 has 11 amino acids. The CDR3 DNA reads TGTGCCACCGGCAATACCTACGAGCAGTACTTC. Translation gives CATGNTYEQYF.

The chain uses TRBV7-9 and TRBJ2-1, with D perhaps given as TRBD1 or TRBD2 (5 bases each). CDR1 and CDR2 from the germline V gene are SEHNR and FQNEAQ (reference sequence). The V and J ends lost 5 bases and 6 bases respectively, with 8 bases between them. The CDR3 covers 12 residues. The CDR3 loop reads CASSRGSNEQFF. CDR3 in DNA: TGTGCCAGCAGCCGGGGCTCCAATGAGCAGTTCTTC.

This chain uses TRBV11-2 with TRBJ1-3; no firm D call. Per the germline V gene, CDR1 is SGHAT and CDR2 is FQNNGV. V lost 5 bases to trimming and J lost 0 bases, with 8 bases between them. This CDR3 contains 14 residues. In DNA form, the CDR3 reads TGTGCCAGCAGCCAAGCCAACTCTGGAAACACCATATATTTT. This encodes CASSQANSGNTIYF.

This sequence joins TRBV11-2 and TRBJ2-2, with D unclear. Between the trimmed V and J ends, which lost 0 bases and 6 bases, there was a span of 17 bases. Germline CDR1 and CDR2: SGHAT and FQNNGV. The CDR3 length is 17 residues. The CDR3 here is CASSLEPLLRRSGELFF. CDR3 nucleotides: TGTGCCAGCAGCTTAGAGCCCCTTCTTAGGAGATCCGGGGAGCTGTTTTTT.